The present TCR beta chain was sequenced within a study of spatial heterogeneity in lung cancer. On the study more broadly: For the average unique TCR and UMI combination, more than 8.5 occurrences appeared in raw reads. Study-wide findings and caveats: Ubiquitous expanded tumor TCRs surfaced in blood more at resection than they did at follow-up.

This clonotype was observed many times. Its specificity is not known. Each TCR cDNA molecule bore a unique molecular identifier. MiXCR was run by TCRdb on the 5' RACE reads, yielding one entry per CDR3 protein. The sample yields 45,000 or so distinct CDR3 sequences, 10% to 15% seen once. Germline V lookup: CDR1 SGHRS, CDR2 YFSETQ. The CDR3 is 12 amino acids. The V segment lost 3 bases and the J segment 8 bases; nucleotides outside the gene matches: 3. Described time point: sample taken at primary tumor resection. In each case, whole RNA from tumor, nontumor lung or frozen PBMC was sequenced unsorted. The approximately 67 donors had untreated early-stage non-small cell lung cancer.

The chain uses TRBV5-1 and TRBJ1-1; TRBD1 aligns across 8 bases. This TCR derives from a female donor with early-stage non-small cell lung cancer. The sample consisted of PBMCs, taken at surgery. CDR3 residues: CASSSRTGEAFF. The DNA for the CDR3 is TGCGCCAGCAGCTCAAGGACAGGGGAAGCTTTCTTT. The variable domain in full, with the rest retrieved from reference TRBV5-1 and TRBJ1-1, is KAGVTQTPRYLIKTRGQQVTLSCSPISGHRSVSWYQQTPGQGLQFLFEYFSETQRNKGNFPGRFSGRQFSNSRSEMNVSTLELGDSALYLCASSSRTGEAFFGQGTRLTVV.